The TCR beta chain under discussion was sequenced for a study of CD8 T cells in ankylosing spondylitis. General observations from the study: For ankylosing spondylitis blood, a TCR beta motif of 7 to 9 highly homologous variants appeared characteristic. It was reported that disease-linked clones were significantly enriched in matched ankylosing spondylitis synovial fluid. CD8+ disease-linked clones were present at relatively low frequencies in blood. Prior literature has documented some motif variants in synovial fluid and blood from reactive arthritis.

Per germline, CDR1 ENHRY and CDR2 SYGVKD. The CDR3 is 11 residues long. Deletions cut 8 bases from V and 9 bases from J, with 13 bases between. Concerning this clonotype: Its matching antigen is unknown.

MiXCR, run by TCRdb on the 5' RACE reads, gives a single entry per CDR3 protein. The sample carries some 250,000 distinct CDR3 sequences, 20% to 30% recorded once. The V call is TRBV10-3, the J call TRBJ2-5; tentative D call: TRBD2 (5 bases). The source material was blood, either unsorted or a sorted T cell fraction (not recorded which). This receptor was taken from a male donor with ankylosing spondylitis or in good health (not recorded which). The CDR3 DNA follows: TGTGCCATCGGAGGAGACAAATCCCAGTACTTC. Its translation is CAIGGDKSQYF.